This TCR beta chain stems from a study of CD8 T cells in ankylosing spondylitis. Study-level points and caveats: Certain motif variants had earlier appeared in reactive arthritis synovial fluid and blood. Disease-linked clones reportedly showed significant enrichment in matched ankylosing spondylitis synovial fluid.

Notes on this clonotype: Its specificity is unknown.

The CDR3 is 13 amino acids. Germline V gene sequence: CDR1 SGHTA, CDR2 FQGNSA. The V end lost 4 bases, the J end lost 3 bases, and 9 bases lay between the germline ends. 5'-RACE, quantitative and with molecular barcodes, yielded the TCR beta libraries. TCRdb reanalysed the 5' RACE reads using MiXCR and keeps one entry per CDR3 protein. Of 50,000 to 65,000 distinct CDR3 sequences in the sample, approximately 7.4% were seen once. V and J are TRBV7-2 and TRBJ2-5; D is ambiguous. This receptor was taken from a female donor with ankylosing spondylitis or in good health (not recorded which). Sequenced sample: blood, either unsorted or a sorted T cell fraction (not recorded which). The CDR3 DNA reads TGTGCCAGCAGCTCATACCTAGAAGAGACCCAGTACTTC. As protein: CASSSYLEETQYF.